This T cell receptor (beta chain) derives from a study of cytomegalovirus exposure and HLA in healthy donors. Background on the study: Out of a few hundred genotyped donors, around 80% belonged to the Caucasian-associated ancestry cluster. Study results and limitations: TCR beta V segments were, for the most part, productive about 87% or about 30% of the time in an earlier analysis. Some public TCRs appeared in many individuals, while most sequences were rare. Reports indicated that the classifier achieved high specificity and sensitivity in diagnosing cytomegalovirus status.

The PCR made use of 60 Vbeta and 13 Jbeta primers. Method: immunoSEQ multiplex PCR; TCRdb's copy keeps in-frame clones and lacks some. The top ten clones hold approximately 3% of a sample with over 80,000 clones, roughly four fifths of them seen once. V dropped 5 bases and J dropped 3 bases, with 14 bases sitting between them. This CDR3 has 14 residues. Germline assignment: CDR1 LNHDA and CDR2 SQIVND (reference sequence). In the case of this clone: Its antigen remains unknown.

The gene calls are TRBV19 and TRBJ2-7; D may be TRBD1 (7 bases). The receptor's source is a man aged 25 to 45 in good health and CMV-seropositive. The sample consisted of PBMCs. This CDR3 is CASSSDREVYEQYF. CDR3 bases: TGTGCCAGTAGTTCTGACAGGGAGGTCTACGAGCAGTACTTC.